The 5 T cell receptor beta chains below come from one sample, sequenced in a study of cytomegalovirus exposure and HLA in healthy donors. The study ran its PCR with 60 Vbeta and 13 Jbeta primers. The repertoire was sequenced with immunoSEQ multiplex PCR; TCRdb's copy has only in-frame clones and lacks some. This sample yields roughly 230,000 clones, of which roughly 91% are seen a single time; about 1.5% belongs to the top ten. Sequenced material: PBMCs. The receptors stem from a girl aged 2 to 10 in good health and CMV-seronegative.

CDR3 sequence reads: CASSWWGGNQPQHF. The CDR3 DNA is TGTGCCAGCAGTTGGTGGGGCGGCAATCAGCCCCAGCATTTT. The chain links TRBV5-6 to TRBJ1-5, with D possibly matching TRBD1 (5 bases). Germline values: CDR1 SGHDT, CDR2 YYEEEE. Trimming shortened V by 5 bases and J by 2 bases, and 11 bases separated the two germline ends. This CDR3 comprises 14 residues. The whole variable domain, filled in from reference TRBV5-6 and TRBJ1-5, reads DAGVTQSPTHLIKTRGQQVTLRCSPKSGHDTVSWYQQALGQGPQFIFQYYEEEERQRGNFPDRFSGHQFPNYSSELNVNALLLGDSALYLCASSWWGGNQPQHFGDGTRLSIL.

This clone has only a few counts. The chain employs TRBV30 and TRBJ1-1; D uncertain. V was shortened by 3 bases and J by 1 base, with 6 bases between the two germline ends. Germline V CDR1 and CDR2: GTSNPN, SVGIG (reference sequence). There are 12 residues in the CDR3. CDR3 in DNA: TGTGCCTGGAGAAGCCAGAACACTGAAGCTTTCTTT. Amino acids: CAWRSQNTEAFF.

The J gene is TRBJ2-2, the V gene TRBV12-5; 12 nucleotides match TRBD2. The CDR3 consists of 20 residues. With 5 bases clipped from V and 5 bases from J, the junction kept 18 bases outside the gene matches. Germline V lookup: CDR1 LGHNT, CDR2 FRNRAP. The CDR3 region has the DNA TGTGCTAGTGGTCCCAGTAGGGATTTACTAGCGGGAGGAAGAACCGGGGAGCTGTTTTTT. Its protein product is CASGPSRDLLAGGRTGELFF.

The CDR3 loop is CASSPKGEFSYEQYF. The CDR3 nucleotides read TGTGCCAGCAGCCCCAAGGGGGAGTTCTCCTACGAGCAGTACTTC. The V and J genes are TRBV9 and TRBJ2-7; perhaps TRBD1 as D (6 bases). Deletions cut 4 bases from V and 0 bases from J, with 14 bases between. There are 15 residues in the CDR3. Germline V CDR1 and CDR2: SGDLS, YYNGEE.

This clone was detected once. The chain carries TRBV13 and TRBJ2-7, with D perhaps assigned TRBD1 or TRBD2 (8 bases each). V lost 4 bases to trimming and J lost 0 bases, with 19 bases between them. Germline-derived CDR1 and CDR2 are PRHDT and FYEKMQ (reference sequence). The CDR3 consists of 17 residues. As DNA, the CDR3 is TGTGCCAGCAGCTCAGGGGGCGAGCGGGGGAGCTCCTACGAGCAGTACTTC. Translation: CASSSGGERGSSYEQYF.